Listed below are T cell receptor beta chains from one sample, sequenced in a study of cytomegalovirus exposure and HLA in healthy donors. Assay: immunoSEQ multiplex PCR; the TCRdb copy retains only in-frame clones and omits some. The sample comprises around 80,000 clones, approximately 60% of which are singletons, and 4.4% rests with the top ten. The sequencing sample was made of PBMCs. The receptors shown here come from a male donor in good health and CMV-seropositive. Both conserved end residues are trimmed from each CDR3.

j_call,v_call,cdr3_aa
TRBJ2-7,TRBV2,PSSEEASGPYEQY
TRBJ2-3,TRBV4-1,ASSHDREDTQY
TRBJ2-7,TRBV2,AILRGAYEQY
TRBJ2-2,TRBV11-3,ASSLSVGSLNTGELF
TRBJ1-3,TRBV28,ASSFGTAGNTIY
TRBJ2-6,TRBV5-6,ASSVNSGANVLT
TRBJ2-7,TRBV10-3,AISGTDQTYEQY
TRBJ2-1,TRBV6-1,ATQTSGGRNEQF
TRBJ2-7,TRBV28,ASRPETPSSGRPYEQY
TRBJ1-4,TRBV5-1,ASSSTGGNEKLF
TRBJ1-2,TRBV6-1,ASSVQGASGYT